The present entry profiles one TCR beta chain with its context. This specimen comes from a study of blood T cell repertoires in COVID-19. Here immunoSEQ multiplex PCR was the method, and the copy in TCRdb shows in-frame clones only, minus some. The sample shows roughly 120,000 clones, over 75% of them seen only once. V was pared by 0 bases and J by 0 bases, with 3 bases of the junction left unmatched. The germline gives CDR1 SGHNT, CDR2 YYREEE (reference sequence). CDR3 length: 16 amino acids. The source material was peripheral blood. The TCR originated in a woman in her 70s who had recovered from COVID-19. This chain uses TRBV5-4 with TRBJ2-7; 10 bases align to TRBD2. The CDR3 protein is CASSLAPSGSSYEQYF. The CDR3 DNA reads TGTGCCAGCAGCTTGGCCCCTAGCGGGAGCTCCTACGAGCAGTACTTC.